Below, 3 T cell receptor beta chains from the same sample are listed, as sequenced in a study of T-cell memory formation after mild COVID-19. TCRdb re-derived calls from the 5' RACE reads in MiXCR, one entry per CDR3 protein. In the table there are roughly 450,000 distinct CDR3 sequences, under 20% of which are singletons. The sample comprised PBMCs or a T cell subset sorted from them (not recorded which). The receptors originated from a man between 18 and 35 years old who had mild COVID-19 (a few samples of this study predate the infection). Cell type and time point are not known.

This clonotype was counted only a few times. The rearrangement joins TRBV20-1 to TRBJ2-7, with 7 bases lining up with TRBD2. The CDR3 runs 13 residues. Germline V gives CDR1 DFQATT, CDR2 SNEGSKA (reference sequence). The V gene end was trimmed by 3 bases and the J gene end by 6 bases; junction bases not matched to a gene: 8. This chain's CDR3 is CSASSGLVSEQYV. The CDR3 DNA sequence: TGCAGTGCTAGTAGCGGACTAGTATCCGAGCAGTACGTC.

The CDR3 sequence: CASPGAVYEQYV. The CDR3 nucleotides read TGTGCCAGCCCGGGGGCGGTATACGAGCAGTACGTC. This chain connects TRBV6-2 or TRBV6-3 to TRBJ2-7, with D perhaps matching TRBD1 or TRBD2 (6 bases each). This CDR3 comprises 12 residues. The V and J ends lost 8 bases and 4 bases respectively, with 12 bases between them. Germline V gene sequence: CDR1 MNHEY, CDR2 SVGEGT.

This clonotype was seen only a few times. The rearrangement links TRBV5-1 to TRBJ2-7; 7 nucleotides line up with TRBD2. V gave up 0 bases and J gave up 3 bases; unmatched junction bases: 15. The CDR3 runs 18 residues. Per the germline V gene, CDR1 is SGHRS and CDR2 is YFSETQ. In nucleotides, the CDR3 is TGCGCCAGCAGCTTGGGGAGGACCCGGGAGGATCTCATCTACGAGCAGTACTTC. Translation: CASSLGRTREDLIYEQYF. The full variable domain, in which reference TRBV5-1 and TRBJ2-7 provide the parts outside the CDR3, is KAGVTQTPRYLIKTRGQQVTLSCSPISGHRSVSWYQQTPGQGLQFLFEYFSETQRNKGNFPGRFSGRQFSNSRSEMNVSTLELGDSALYLCASSLGRTREDLIYEQYFGPGTRLTVT.